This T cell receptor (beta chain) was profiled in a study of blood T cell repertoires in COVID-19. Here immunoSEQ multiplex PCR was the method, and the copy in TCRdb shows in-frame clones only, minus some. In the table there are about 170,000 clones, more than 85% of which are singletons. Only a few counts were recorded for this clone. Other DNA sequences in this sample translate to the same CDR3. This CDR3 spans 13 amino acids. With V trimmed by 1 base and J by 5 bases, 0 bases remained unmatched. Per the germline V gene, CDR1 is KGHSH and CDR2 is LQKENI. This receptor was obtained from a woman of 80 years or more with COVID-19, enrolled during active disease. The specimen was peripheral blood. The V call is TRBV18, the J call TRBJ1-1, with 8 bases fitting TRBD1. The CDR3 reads CASSPRQGTEAFF. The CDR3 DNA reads TGTGCCAGCTCACCACGACAGGGGACTGAAGCTTTCTTT.